The 32 T cell receptor beta chains given below trace back to one sample, sequenced in a study of shared clonotypes between healthy human individuals. This table comes from immunoSEQ multiplex PCR, and its TCRdb copy is limited to in-frame clones, with some not included. The sample has roughly 810,000 clones, about 96% seen once. Positively selected for CCR7, the CD45RO-negative cells used as naive CD8 cells excluded terminally differentiated effector memory CD45RA+ cells. Sequencing used naive CD8+ T cells sorted from blood. Receptors originate from a man aged 30 to 39 in good health.

V and J are TRBV11-2 and TRBJ1-4, with a weak D call TRBD1 (5 bases). V shed 5 bases and J shed 0 bases, with 19 bases lying between them. The germline V gene has CDR1 SGHAT and CDR2 FQNNGV. This CDR3 comprises 18 residues. In DNA, the CDR3 is TGTGCCAGCAGCGCCTGGAGCCAGGGTTTGGCAACTAATGAAAAACTGTTTTTT. Translating gives CASSAWSQGLATNEKLFF. Variable domain in full (rest from reference TRBV11-2 and TRBJ1-4): EAGVAQSPRYKIIEKRQSVAFWCNPISGHATLYWYQQILGQGPKLLIQFQNNGVVDDSQLPKDRFSAERLKGVDSTLKIQPAKLEDSAVYLCASSAWSQGLATNEKLFFGSGTQLSVL.

The chain recombines TRBV13 with TRBJ2-3, with a tentative D call TRBD2 (6 bases). The V and J ends lost 5 bases and 2 bases respectively, with 20 bases between them. Germline assignment: CDR1 PRHDT and CDR2 FYEKMQ (reference sequence). The CDR3 covers 17 residues. CDR3 sequence reads: CASSLPMGGLNTDTQYF. In DNA, the CDR3 is TGTGCCAGCAGCCTTCCTATGGGAGGACTTAACACAGATACGCAGTATTTT.

The V gene is TRBV15, the J gene TRBJ2-3, with TRBD2 matching 8 bases. Germline V CDR1 and CDR2: LNHNV, YYDKDF (reference sequence). The CDR3 totals 12 residues. V trimming: 11 bases; J trimming: 1 base; junction bases outside the gene matches: 2. CDR3 coding DNA: TGTGCCGCAGCGGGGGGCACAGATACGCAGTATTTT. The encoded protein is CAAAGGTDTQYF.

The gene calls are TRBV2 and TRBJ1-5, with D unresolved. Trimming pared 4 bases from V and 6 bases from J, leaving 10 bases between. Looked up from germline, CDR1 is SNHLY and CDR2 is FYNNEI. CDR3 length equals 13 residues. Here the CDR3 reads CASSVWRAQPQHF. The DNA of the CDR3 is TGTGCCAGCAGTGTATGGAGGGCTCAGCCCCAGCATTTT.

Comments on this clone: The junction shows a germline mismatch at one end, possibly a read error. The chain joins TRBV2 to TRBJ2-1; D might be TRBD1 (5 bases). Germline V gene data show CDR1 as SNHLY and CDR2 as FYNNEI. The CDR3 runs 15 residues. The CDR3 DNA reads as TGTGCCAGCAGGGAAGACAGCAGCTCCTACAATGAGCAGTTCTTC. Protein product: CASREDSSSYNEQFF.

This clone occurred once. The V call is TRBV29-1, the J call TRBJ1-3; the D is unclear. The germline CDR1 and CDR2 sequences are SQVTM and ANQGSEA. This CDR3 comprises 13 residues. V lost 4 bases to trimming and J lost 0 bases, with 7 bases between them. CDR3 in DNA: TGCAGCGTTGTCGCCAGCTCTGGAAACACCATATATTTT. Protein product: CSVVASSGNTIYF.

In regard to this clone: This same CDR3 is encoded by further DNA sequences in the sample. CDR3 sequence (DNA): TGTGCCAGCAGCGTAGGCGGGGGCTGGGAGACCCAGTACTTC. Translating it yields CASSVGGGWETQYF. This chain uses TRBV9 with TRBJ2-5; D is possibly TRBD2 (7 bases). Trimming pared 0 bases from V and 5 bases from J, leaving 11 bases between. The germline CDR1 and CDR2 sequences are SGDLS and YYNGEE. The CDR3 is 14 residues long.

V and J are TRBV2 and TRBJ2-7; D unresolved. From germline, CDR1 is SNHLY and CDR2 FYNNEI. V was clipped by 0 bases and J by 6 bases, with 3 bases between them. The CDR3 length is 11 residues. The CDR3 sequence is CASSEAVEQYF. The CDR3 region has the DNA TGTGCCAGCAGTGAAGCGGTCGAGCAGTACTTC.

The chain recombines TRBV9 with TRBJ2-1; no firm D call. The V end lost 0 bases, the J end lost 2 bases, and 12 bases lay between the germline ends. The germline gives CDR1 SGDLS, CDR2 YYNGEE. This CDR3 comprises 16 residues. CDR3 residues: CASSVGSVGTYNEQFF. In DNA, the CDR3 is TGTGCCAGCAGCGTAGGTTCAGTAGGAACCTACAATGAGCAGTTCTTC.

The chain recombines TRBV28 with TRBJ2-5; no definite D call. This CDR3 is 13 amino acids long. V lost 3 bases to trimming and J lost 5 bases, with 10 bases between them. CDR1 and CDR2 from the germline V gene are MDHEN and SYDVKM. This chain's CDR3 is CASSLSVLETQYF. The CDR3 nucleotides read TGTGCCAGCAGTTTGAGCGTCCTGGAGACCCAGTACTTC.

This rearrangement joins TRBV7-9 to TRBJ2-7, with D hard to call. The CDR3 runs to 14 residues. In germline, CDR1 is SEHNR, CDR2 FQNEAQ (reference sequence). V was clipped by 5 bases and J by 7 bases, with 18 bases between them. CDR3 protein: CASSSPVASWEQYF. The CDR3 DNA is TGTGCCAGCAGCAGCCCGGTGGCCTCGTGGGAGCAGTACTTC.

V usage is TRBV6-5 and J usage is TRBJ1-2, with D tentatively TRBD1 (5 bases). The CDR3 is made up of 14 amino acids. Germline assignment: CDR1 MNHEY and CDR2 SVGAGI. The V gene lost 5 bases and the J gene lost 2 bases, with 12 bases spanning the gap. DNA of the CDR3: TGTGCCAGCAGTACGGGACCTAACAACTATGGCTACACCTTC. This encodes CASSTGPNNYGYTF.

The V call is TRBV7-7, the J call TRBJ2-3; D gene ambiguous. The CDR3 contains 16 residues. Germline V gives CDR1 SSHAT, CDR2 FNYEAQ (reference sequence). The V end was cut by 1 base, the J end by 0 bases, with 11 bases between. CDR3 DNA: TGTGCCAGCAGCTTAGAGTCGCAGACTAGCACAGATACGCAGTATTTT. It is translated as CASSLESQTSTDTQYF.

The V gene is TRBV30, the J gene TRBJ2-5; 8 nucleotides line up with TRBD2. Germline V gene data show CDR1 as GTSNPN and CDR2 as SVGIG (reference sequence). The CDR3 totals 14 residues. V was clipped by 4 bases and J by 2 bases; unmatched bases: 6. The CDR3 region is CAWTLGTRQETQYF. Here the CDR3 DNA reads TGTGCCTGGACTCTCGGGACTAGGCAAGAGACCCAGTACTTC.

This chain uses TRBV6-1 with TRBJ1-5; no definite D call. This CDR3 comprises 15 residues. CDR1 is MNHNS and CDR2 is SASEGT in the germline V gene. Deletions cut 4 bases from V and 6 bases from J, with 16 bases between. In DNA, the CDR3 is TGTGCCAGCAGTGTTAAGAGGTGGGCGGGTCAGCCCCAGCATTTT. This sequence encodes CASSVKRWAGQPQHF.

This rearrangement joins TRBV7-9 to TRBJ2-1, with 9 bases identical to TRBD1. The V segment lost 5 bases and the J segment 2 bases; nucleotides outside the gene matches: 7. CDR3 length equals 16 residues. Germline assignment: CDR1 SEHNR and CDR2 FQNEAQ (reference sequence). Here the CDR3 reads CASSTGTGKTYNEQFF. The CDR3 region has the DNA TGTGCCAGCAGCACTGGGACAGGGAAGACCTACAATGAGCAGTTCTTC. Using reference TRBV7-9 and TRBJ2-1 for the parts outside the CDR3, the full variable domain is DTGVSQNPRHKITKRGQNVTFRCDPISEHNRLYWYRQTLGQGPEFLTYFQNEAQLEKSRLLSDRFSAERPKGSFSTLEIQRTEQGDSAMYLCASSTGTGKTYNEQFFGPGTRLTVL.

The rearrangement uses TRBV27 and TRBJ2-4; possible D gene TRBD1, 6 bases. This CDR3 is 16 amino acids long. Trimming shortened V by 2 bases and J by 6 bases, and 17 bases separated the two germline ends. Germline CDR1 reads MNHEY; CDR2 reads SMNVEV (reference sequence). The CDR3, as DNA: TGTGCCAGCAGTTTACTGGCAGGGGAAAGGATAAACATTCAGTACTTC. It is translated as CASSLLAGERINIQYF.

The V and J genes are TRBV5-1 and TRBJ1-4; 9 nucleotides align to TRBD1. The CDR3 has 14 residues. The trim removed 4 bases at V and 5 bases at J, leaving 3 bases unmatched. Germline assignment: CDR1 SGHRS and CDR2 YFSETQ. CDR3 region: CASSKDRGNEKLFF. The CDR3, as DNA: TGCGCCAGCAGCAAAGACAGGGGGAATGAAAAACTGTTTTTT.

This chain uses TRBV2 with TRBJ2-1; tentatively, D is TRBD1 or TRBD2 (5 bases each). The CDR3 has 13 amino acids. V lost 6 bases and J lost 12, with 18 bases in between. From germline, CDR1 is SNHLY and CDR2 FYNNEI. CDR3 nucleotide sequence: TGTGCCAGCAGGGTCCGGGACGCGAGATGGCAGTTCTTC. Its protein product is CASRVRDARWQFF.

The table lists this clone with a count of one. The chain carries TRBV7-9 and TRBJ1-5, with TRBD1 matching over 8 bases. Losses at the gene ends were 4 bases for V and 2 bases for J; bases not matched to a gene: 4. The CDR3 is made up of 15 amino acids. The germline CDR1 and CDR2 sequences are SEHNR and FQNEAQ (reference sequence). The CDR3 sequence: CASSSGQGGNQPQHF. Here the CDR3 DNA reads TGTGCCAGCAGCTCCGGACAGGGCGGCAATCAGCCCCAGCATTTT.

Details on this clone: One end of the junction varies from germline; a read error may be responsible. V and J are TRBV7-6 and TRBJ2-7, with TRBD1 as a possible D gene (6 bases). The germline V gene encodes CDR1 SGHVS and CDR2 FNYEAQ. The CDR3 runs 14 residues. CDR3 sequence reads: CASSLAGQTYEQYF. DNA for the CDR3: TGTGCCAGCAGCCTAGCCGGACAGACCTACGAGCAGTACTTC. Together with reference TRBV7-6 and TRBJ2-7, the CDR3 gives the full variable domain: GAGVSQSPRYKVTKRGQDVALRCDPISGHVSLYWYRQALGQGPEFLTYFNYEAQQDKSGLPNDRFSAERPEGSISTLTIQRTEQRDSAMYRCASSLAGQTYEQYFGPGTRLTVT.

The CDR3 reads CASSQAGGGSGNTIYF. DNA for the CDR3: TGTGCCAGCAGCCAGGCAGGGGGCGGTTCTGGAAACACCATATATTTT. The chain has TRBV7-9 and TRBJ1-3; the match to TRBD1 covers 8 bases. CDR3 length: 16 residues. Trimming took 5 bases from V and 1 from J; bases not matched to a gene: 7. The germline CDR1 and CDR2 sequences are SEHNR and FQNEAQ (reference sequence).

The chain is built from TRBV4-3 and TRBJ1-2; TRBD1 matches 9 bases. CDR1 LGHNA and CDR2 YSLEER come from the germline V gene. J lost 8 bases, V lost 4 bases, and 14 bases had no gene match. This CDR3 has 16 residues. CDR3 loop: CASSPGTGSFIFGYTF. CDR3 DNA: TGCGCCAGCAGCCCGGGGACAGGGTCTTTTATATTCGGCTACACCTTC.

The V gene is TRBV7-2, the J gene TRBJ1-1; 9 nucleotides match TRBD1. V shed 5 bases and J 4 bases; nucleotides not matched to a gene: 2. Per the germline V gene, CDR1 is SGHTA and CDR2 is FQGNSA. There are 13 residues in the CDR3. The CDR3 coding sequence is TGTGCCAGCAGCACGACAGGGGGCACTGAAGCTTTCTTT. It specifies CASSTTGGTEAFF.

As concerns this clone: At one boundary the junction diverges from the germline segment, which might be a read error. CDR3 coding DNA: TGTGCTAGCAGCTCAGGACTAGCGGGTAGCACCGGGGAGCTGTTTTTT. It codes for CASSSGLAGSTGELFF. The genes are TRBV7-7 and TRBJ2-2, with 11 nucleotides matching TRBD2. This CDR3 has 16 residues. CDR1 and CDR2 (germline): SSHAT, FNYEAQ (reference sequence).

The rearrangement links TRBV5-1 to TRBJ2-1, with D uncertain. The CDR3 extends over 14 amino acids. CDR1 and CDR2 from the germline V gene are SGHRS and YFSETQ. V lost 1 base to trimming and J lost 9 bases, with 14 bases between them. The CDR3 reads CASSLRRVGGEQFF. The CDR3 bases are TGCGCCAGCAGCTTGCGAAGGGTAGGTGGTGAGCAGTTCTTC.

The rearrangement uses TRBV5-4 and TRBJ1-4, with 9 bases aligning to TRBD1. The CDR3 extends over 16 amino acids. V was clipped by 4 bases and J by 4 bases; unmatched bases: 8. Per germline, CDR1 SGHNT and CDR2 YYREEE (reference sequence). This CDR3 reads CASSPDSGQGNEKLFF. CDR3 sequence (DNA): TGTGCCAGCAGCCCGGACTCGGGACAGGGTAATGAAAAACTGTTTTTT. Full variable domain (missing parts from reference TRBV5-4 and TRBJ1-4): ETGVTQSPTHLIKTRGQQVTLRCSSQSGHNTVSWYQQALGQGPQFIFQYYREEENGRGNFPPRFSGLQFPNYSSELNVNALELDDSALYLCASSPDSGQGNEKLFFGSGTQLSVL.

The V call is TRBV5-4, the J call TRBJ2-6; D is undetermined. Trimming shortened V by 7 bases and J by 0 bases, and 20 bases separated the two germline ends. This CDR3 is 18 amino acids long. Per germline, CDR1 SGHNT and CDR2 YYREEE (reference sequence). The CDR3 region is CASLRTIDSSSGANVLTF. The DNA of the CDR3 is TGTGCCAGCCTTCGGACGATCGACTCCAGCTCTGGGGCCAACGTCCTGACTTTC.

The rearrangement links TRBV13 to TRBJ1-5; D is perhaps TRBD1 (6 bases). Germline CDR1 and CDR2: PRHDT and FYEKMQ (reference sequence). The ends were cut back, 2 bases at V and 5 bases at J, with 7 bases in the middle. This CDR3 comprises 13 residues. DNA for the CDR3: TGTGCCAGCAGCTTACAGGGGTATCAGCCCCAGCATTTT. Its protein is CASSLQGYQPQHF.

The chain has TRBV27 and TRBJ2-5; 7 positions match TRBD2. Per the germline V gene, CDR1 is MNHEY and CDR2 is SMNVEV (reference sequence). The V and J ends lost 5 bases and 2 bases, in that order; junction bases with no gene match: 8. This CDR3 comprises 15 residues. The CDR3 bases are TGTGCCAGCAGTGGACTAGGGAGGGGTCAAGAGACCCAGTACTTC. This translates into CASSGLGRGQETQYF.

V and J are TRBV27 and TRBJ2-7; tentatively, D is TRBD1 or TRBD2 (5 bases each). This CDR3 is 13 amino acids long. Trimming pared 4 bases from V and 2 bases from J, leaving 9 bases between. Germline lookup yields CDR1 MNHEY and CDR2 SMNVEV (reference sequence). DNA for the CDR3: TGTGCCAGCAGTTGGCAGGGAGCCTACGAGCAGTACTTC. Protein product: CASSWQGAYEQYF.

This chain joins TRBV7-9 and TRBJ1-4; D might be TRBD1 (5 bases). This CDR3 has 15 residues. The V end lost 2 bases, the J end lost 4 bases, and 11 bases lay between the germline ends. Germline-derived CDR1 and CDR2 are SEHNR and FQNEAQ (reference sequence). The CDR3 reads CASSLRQGNNEKLFF. CDR3 DNA: TGTGCCAGCAGCTTACGCCAGGGAAATAATGAAAAACTGTTTTTT.